The sequence of this T cell receptor (beta chain) was determined in a study of blood T cells in healthy people across ages. Per germline, CDR1 SGHRS and CDR2 YFSETQ. The CDR3 runs 17 residues. V gave up 0 bases and J gave up 3 bases; unmatched junction bases: 8. A second PCR of about 7 to 11 cycles used a sample-barcoded 5' primer and a J-beta primer mix. TCRdb reprocessed the 5' RACE reads via MiXCR and lists one record per CDR3 protein. The profile shows 750,000 to 950,000 distinct CDR3 sequences, 20% to 30% of them singletons. Only a few counts were recorded for this clonotype. The same sample was also used in a study of T cells of mothers and their children.

Sequencing was done on a sample of blood. The sequence came from a boy aged 5-17 years in good health. The V call is TRBV5-1, the J call TRBJ2-7; TRBD1 matches 11 bases. The CDR3 protein is CASSLGGTGGSNYEQYF. The CDR3 coding sequence is TGCGCCAGCAGCTTGGGCGGGACAGGGGGAAGTAACTACGAGCAGTACTTC.